Below are 16 T cell receptor beta chains sequenced from a single sample in a study of shared clonotypes between healthy human individuals. Produced via immunoSEQ multiplex PCR; TCRdb's table is partial and in-frame only. Of some 450,000 clones in the sample, around 77% were seen once. Sequenced material: PBMCs. These receptors were taken from a woman between 40 and 55 years old in good health. Some clones in this sample may be carry-over from other donors' samples.

A few counts support this clone. The rearrangement links TRBV5-1 to TRBJ2-5; a weak D match, TRBD2 (6 bases). Germline values: CDR1 SGHRS, CDR2 YFSETQ. This CDR3 has 14 residues. Trimming stripped 6 bases from V and 4 bases from J, with 16 bases between. CDR3 in DNA: TGCGCCAGCACTTCGGGCTCCGGGGGAGAGACCCAGTACTTC. This translates into CASTSGSGGETQYF.

This clone appeared a single time. The gene calls are TRBV27 and TRBJ1-4; D unclear. CDR1 is MNHEY, CDR2 SMNVEV, per germline (reference sequence). This CDR3 region has 13 residues. The V end lost 3 bases, the J end lost 5 bases, and 7 bases lay between the germline ends. CDR3 nucleotide sequence: TGTGCCAGCAGTTTCCGGCGAAATGAAAAACTGTTTTTT. It specifies CASSFRRNEKLFF.

The rearrangement uses TRBV7-3 and TRBJ2-1, with D perhaps TRBD2 (5 bases). The CDR3 runs 13 residues. The ends were cut back, 3 bases at V and 7 bases at J, with 10 bases in the middle. Germline CDR1 reads SGHTA; CDR2 reads FQGTGA. The CDR3 nucleotides read TGTGCCAGCAGCTTTAGCGAGTGGAATGAGCAGTTCTTC. It is translated as CASSFSEWNEQFF.

The gene calls are TRBV19 and TRBJ1-2; TRBD1 matches 9 bases. V lost 5 bases, J lost 5 bases, and 6 bases stayed unmatched. CDR3 length: 14 amino acids. Germline CDR1 and CDR2: LNHDA and SQIVND (reference sequence). The CDR3 DNA reads TGTGCCAGTAGTCCCGGGACAGGGTTTTATGGCTACACCTTC. Translated: CASSPGTGFYGYTF.

The CDR3 DNA sequence: TGCGCCAGCAGCCCGACGACCCGGGGGCGTTCAGATACGCAGTATTTT. It specifies CASSPTTRGRSDTQYF. The rearrangement uses TRBV5-1 and TRBJ2-3; D may be TRBD1 or TRBD2 (6 bases each). V shed 4 bases and J shed 4 bases, with 19 bases lying between them. CDR1 is SGHRS and CDR2 is YFSETQ in the germline V gene. This CDR3 contains 16 residues.

The chain uses TRBV7-2 and TRBJ2-1, with 11 bases fitting TRBD2. The germline V gene has CDR1 SGHTA and CDR2 FQGNSA. This CDR3 has 18 amino acids. V was clipped by 0 bases and J by 4 bases; unmatched bases: 8. The CDR3, as DNA: TGTGCCAGCAGCTTAGCGGGGGGACTAGCGGAACCTTACAATGAGCAGTTCTTC. Protein product: CASSLAGGLAEPYNEQFF. Together with reference TRBV7-2 and TRBJ2-1, the CDR3 gives the full variable domain: GAGVSQSPSNKVTEKGKDVELRCDPISGHTALYWYRQSLGQGLEFLIYFQGNSAPDKSGLPSDRFSAERTGGSVSTLTIQRTQQEDSAVYLCASSLAGGLAEPYNEQFFGPGTRLTVL.

On this clone itself: The likely explanation is a read error, given a far larger clone one base away. The V gene is TRBV4-3, the J gene TRBJ2-2; perhaps TRBD2 as D (5 bases). This CDR3 contains 16 residues. Per the germline V gene, CDR1 is LGHNA and CDR2 is YSLEER. The V end was cut by 4 bases, the J end by 4 bases, with 16 bases between. The CDR3 is CASSLRASFGTGELFF. CDR3 DNA: TGCGCCAGCAGCCTAAGGGCTAGCTTCGGCACCGGGGAGCTGTTTTTT.

In this sample, this clone turned up a few times. The CDR3 coding sequence is TGTGCTAGTGGTCTAGACGGCTTTGGCTACACCTTC. Its translation is CASGLDGFGYTF. V gene TRBV12-5 combines with J gene TRBJ1-2; D unresolved. CDR3 length: 12 amino acids. V lost 5 bases and J 7 bases, leaving 11 bases between the germline ends. Germline CDR1 reads LGHNT; CDR2 reads FRNRAP.

The chain recombines TRBV7-9 with TRBJ2-1; D remains unclear. Germline loops: CDR1 SEHNR, CDR2 FQNEAQ (reference sequence). The CDR3 covers 13 residues. Trimming pared 1 base from V and 13 bases from J, leaving 14 bases between. The CDR3 loop reads CASSLGRTTHQFF. Written as DNA, the CDR3 is TGTGCCAGCAGCTTAGGCCGCACTACCCACCAGTTCTTC. Based on the CDR3 plus reference TRBV7-9 and TRBJ2-1, the full variable domain is DTGVSQNPRHKITKRGQNVTFRCDPISEHNRLYWYRQTLGQGPEFLTYFQNEAQLEKSRLLSDRFSAERPKGSFSTLEIQRTEQGDSAMYLCASSLGRTTHQFFGPGTRLTVL.

This clone was picked up one time. A single base separates this from a much larger clone, so it may be a read error. The genes are TRBV7-2 and TRBJ1-2; D unresolved. V lost 3 bases, J lost 8 bases, and 16 bases lay in between. In germline, CDR1 is SGHTA, CDR2 FQGNSA. This CDR3 has 14 residues. The CDR3 region has the DNA TGTGCCAGCAGCTTCCGGGCCCCCCGGGCCGGCTACACCTTC. It specifies CASSFRAPRAGYTF. Complete variable domain (other parts from reference TRBV7-2 and TRBJ1-2): GAGVSQSPSNKVTEKGKDVELRCDPISGHTALYWYRQSLGQGLEFLIYFQGNSAPDKSGLPSDRFSAERTGGSVSTLTIQRTQQEDSAVYLCASSFRAPRAGYTFGSGTRLTVV.

This clone has only one observation. The J gene is TRBJ2-7, the V gene TRBV14; D is unresolved. Germline V gene data show CDR1 as SGHDN and CDR2 as FVKESK. The CDR3 has 15 amino acids. V was trimmed by 1 base and J by 3 bases, leaving 13 bases between them. This CDR3 reads CASSQGLRSVYEQYF. CDR3 nucleotide sequence: TGTGCCAGCAGCCAAGGCCTTCGGAGTGTCTACGAGCAGTACTTC.

This clone has more than one count but fewer than ten. CDR3 amino acids: CASSLGTSGSAGELFF. The CDR3 coding sequence is TGTGCCAGCAGCTTAGGGACTAGCGGGAGTGCCGGGGAGCTGTTTTTT. The rearrangement links TRBV7-2 to TRBJ2-2; 13 nucleotides line up with TRBD2. CDR3 size: 16 residues. Germline lookup yields CDR1 SGHTA and CDR2 FQGNSA. V lost 1 base and J lost 6; bases outside the gene matches: 2. Complete variable domain (other parts from reference TRBV7-2 and TRBJ2-2): GAGVSQSPSNKVTEKGKDVELRCDPISGHTALYWYRQSLGQGLEFLIYFQGNSAPDKSGLPSDRFSAERTGGSVSTLTIQRTQQEDSAVYLCASSLGTSGSAGELFFGEGSRLTVL.

V is TRBV18 and J is TRBJ2-1, with 10 bases identical to TRBD1. Germline trimming cut 3 bases from V and 7 bases from J; bases unmatched to any gene: 6. The germline V gene encodes CDR1 KGHSH and CDR2 LQKENI. The CDR3 length is 15 residues. CDR3 protein: CASSPGTGEGNEQFF. CDR3 coding DNA: TGTGCCAGCTCACCCGGGACAGGGGAAGGTAATGAGCAGTTCTTC.

This clone was recorded once. The genes are TRBV6-6 and TRBJ2-7; the match to TRBD2 covers 12 bases. The CDR3 is 16 residues long. The germline V gene has CDR1 MNHNY and CDR2 SVGAGI (reference sequence). The ends lost 2 bases at V and 5 bases at J; junction bases unmatched: 7. CDR3 DNA sequence: TGTGCCAGCAGTTACCCCACTAGCGGGAGGTTAAACGAGCAGTACTTC. Its protein is CASSYPTSGRLNEQYF.

The chain links TRBV2 to TRBJ2-2; tentative D call: TRBD2 (5 bases). Trimming took off 5 bases at V and 3 bases at J, with 13 bases between the two ends. The CDR3 has 15 residues. The germline CDR1 and CDR2 sequences are SNHLY and FYNNEI. CDR3 nucleotides: TGTGCCAGCAGTACCCCGGGATCGGACACCGGGGAGCTGTTTTTT. Translating gives CASSTPGSDTGELFF.

This clone was seen a handful of times. This chain joins TRBV5-4 and TRBJ1-5; D is uncertain. The germline V and J ends were trimmed by 0 bases and 7 bases, with 8 bases remaining between them. The germline V gene has CDR1 SGHNT and CDR2 YYREEE (reference sequence). The CDR3 totals 13 residues. The CDR3 bases are TGTGCCAGCAGCTTGGACCCGAACCAGCCCCAGCATTTT. This codes for CASSLDPNQPQHF.